A single T cell receptor beta chain is shown here with its context. This clonotype was observed at least ten times. Its cognate antigen has yet to be identified. Within one base of it there is no much larger clone, and no base qualities were kept. The CDR3, from cysteine to phenylalanine, totals 17 residues. The read is trimmed to its CDR3 DNA, 51 bases read in frame from base 1. The germline V gene (reference sequence) sets CDR1 to MNHEY and CDR2 to SMNVEV. Trimming takes 5 bases off V and 8 bases off J; junction bases not matched to a gene: 20. This specimen comes from a study of regulatory T cells in long-lasting Graves disease (dated by TCRdb to 2020 to 2022). Regarding the complete study: Persistent Graves' disease was defined as persistently positive TSH receptor autoantibodies together with antithyroid drug treatment for over 5 years. This study used TCR sequencing and RNA sequencing of peripheral blood to compare persistent Graves' disease patients against newly diagnosed Graves' disease patients. The study took place in China and was registered as a clinical trial. A total of some 35 samples underwent TCR sequencing: some 13 from persistent and about 20 from newly diagnosed Graves' disease patients. On average, persistent Graves' disease patients in the clinical cohort had been on antithyroid drugs for about 10.3 years. Results the study describes overall, beyond this receptor: Persistent patients shared more public clonotypes among themselves (around 3,000) than newly diagnosed patients did (roughly 920). Sequencing and analysis were restricted to the TCR beta chain. Because the primary lesion, thyroid tissue, could not be accessed, the study looked at peripheral blood alone. Persistent Graves' disease patients showed lower TCR Shannon entropy and fewer highly expanded clones than newly diagnosed patients, suggesting clonal expansion. TRBV28, TRBJ1-2 and TRBJ2-5 were preferentially used in persistent disease, while TRBV20-1 and TRBJ2-1 were favored in newly diagnosed disease. As a limitation, the authors acknowledged that the small sample size may reduce accuracy.

Reading the label with the study, this specimen's time point is: persistent/refractory GD, antithyroid drugs over 5 years with positive TRAb. For both TCR sequencing and RNA sequencing, RNA was extracted from PBMCs in TRIzol. The diagnosis of Graves' disease was made according to American Thyroid Association guidelines. Patients for the study were recruited at an endocrinology department in Xi'an, China. Each patient gave approximately 10 milliliters of peripheral blood, collected in an EDTA anticoagulant tube. PBMCs were isolated by Ficoll Paque Plus density gradient separation without further T cell sorting. RNA quality was checked with an Agilent 2100 Bioanalyzer and agarose gel, and concentration with a NanoDrop 2000. Libraries were made using multiplex PCR. Sequenced on an Illumina HiSeq 4000. TCR beta libraries were built with iRepertoire HTBI primers and Arm-PCR amplification of CDR3 regions. Before sequencing, the PCR products went through gel purification. In the authors' own workflow: Gene usage analysis of CDR3 amino acid clonotypes relied on the 55 to 80 TRBV and 14 TRBJ segments identified across samples. COPE and FqMerger were used to merge filtered high-quality paired reads into contigs. Contigs were aligned with BLAST to IMGT TRBV, TRBD and TRBJ reference genes, and CDR3 was defined per IMGT. Clonotypes above 0.1% frequency were classified as highly expanded clones. Shannon entropy was used to measure repertoire diversity, and the Gini coefficient was used to measure V-J evenness. Public clonotypes were defined as clonotypes shared by more than one individual. The public reads were reprocessed in TCRdb via fastp at Q25 and MiXCR, keeping in-frame beta chains. Rows with a matching CDR3 protein are joined into one entry that keeps the most common DNA and genes. None of the V and J calls come from the authors' own analysis; TCRdb made them. Here the sample has 400,000 to 500,000 distinct CDR3 sequences; around 21% occur a single time. The top ten constitute less than 9% of the sample.

Recombination connected TRBV27 to TRBJ1-2, with TRBD1 identical over 7 junction bases. The clonotype originates from a female donor with Graves disease. The sequencing here drew on peripheral blood mononuclear cells (PBMCs), taken when the disease was refractory, from a patient treated with antithyroid drugs. The CDR3: CASSPISLPTGSWGYTF. DNA sequence: TGTGCCAGCAGTCCCATTTCACTCCCGACAGGGTCTTGGGGCTACACCTTC.